This T cell receptor beta chain was retrieved from a study of response to subunit inactivated influenza vaccine. Findings of the study overall: A suggestion made by the authors is that each seasonal influenza vaccination recruits few new T cells.

J gave up 1 base and V 0 bases, and 1 base lay outside the gene matches. CDR3 length: 15 amino acids. The germline CDR1 and CDR2 sequences are DFQATT and SNEGSKA (reference sequence). On this clonotype: Antigen: not known.

One entry per CDR3 protein results from TCRdb running MiXCR on the RT-PCR reads. The table includes roughly 650,000 distinct CDR3 sequences, approximately 15% detected once. This sequence was found in a man over 45 who received an inactivated influenza vaccine. The chain recombines TRBV20-1 with TRBJ1-5; 9 bases are a match to TRBD1. Material: PBMCs from blood, obtained approximately 15 days before vaccination. CDR3 sequence (DNA): TGCAGTGCTAGAGAGACAGGGGGGAGCAATCAGCCCCAGCATTTT. Translated: CSARETGGSNQPQHF.